The next 23 T cell receptor beta chains were all read from a single sample in a study of neurological immune-mediated disorders. From the 5' RACE reads, TCRdb called clonotypes with MiXCR, one entry per CDR3 protein. The table lists about 36,000 distinct CDR3 sequences, 10% to 13% of them singletons. Sequenced material: PBMCs. The source of these receptors is a woman aged 30 to 39 with HTLV-1-associated myelopathy (HAM/TSP).

This clonotype appeared many times. The chain employs TRBV5-1 and TRBJ2-3, with 7 bases fitting TRBD1. The CDR3 runs 16 residues. Trimming at V came to 0 bases and at J to 2 bases, leaving 6 bases not matched to a gene. Germline V gives CDR1 SGHRS, CDR2 YFSETQ. The CDR3 is CASSLGDSGSTDTQYF. DNA for the CDR3: TGCGCCAGCAGCTTGGGGGACAGCGGTTCCACAGATACGCAGTATTTT. The full variable domain, its missing parts supplied by reference TRBV5-1 and TRBJ2-3, is KAGVTQTPRYLIKTRGQQVTLSCSPISGHRSVSWYQQTPGQGLQFLFEYFSETQRNKGNFPGRFSGRQFSNSRSEMNVSTLELGDSALYLCASSLGDSGSTDTQYFGPGTRLTVL.

This clonotype was counted at least ten times. This chain connects TRBV20-1 to TRBJ1-5; TRBD1 agrees at 9 bases. The CDR3 has 13 amino acids. The germline CDR1 and CDR2 sequences are DFQATT and SNEGSKA (reference sequence). V trimming: 6 bases; J trimming: 6 bases; junction bases outside the gene matches: 6. The CDR3, as DNA: TGCAGTGCCCGACAGGGGGGAGGTCAGCCCCAGCATTTT. This codes for CSARQGGGQPQHF.

Many counts were recorded for this clonotype. This chain joins TRBV5-1 and TRBJ2-1, with 8 bases identical to TRBD2. The CDR3 has 14 residues. CDR1 is SGHRS, CDR2 YFSETQ, per germline. The V segment lost 4 bases and the J segment 9 bases; nucleotides outside the gene matches: 9. In nucleotides, the CDR3 is TGCGCCAGCAGCCGAAGCGGGGGCGGATTTGAGCAGTTCTTC. It translates to CASSRSGGGFEQFF.

This clonotype was seen repeatedly, ten times or more. The chain combines TRBV5-1 with TRBJ1-4; possibly TRBD1 for D (5 bases). This CDR3 comprises 14 residues. Between the trimmed V and J ends, which lost 2 bases and 6 bases, there was a span of 11 bases. Germline V CDR1 and CDR2: SGHRS, YFSETQ. CDR3 residues: CASSLGHADEKLFF. For the CDR3, the DNA is TGCGCCAGCAGCTTAGGACACGCAGATGAAAAACTGTTTTTT.

This clonotype was seen at least ten times. The V call is TRBV14, the J call TRBJ2-5; 11 bases map to TRBD2. Trimming cost V 8 bases and J 0 bases; bases outside gene matches: 2. CDR1 is SGHDN, CDR2 FVKESK, per germline. The CDR3 is 14 amino acids. The CDR3 coding sequence is TGTGCCAGCCGACTAGCGGGGAACCAAGAGACCCAGTACTTC. Protein sequence: CASRLAGNQETQYF.

Many counts were recorded for this clonotype. The gene calls are TRBV20-1 and TRBJ1-2; D is unresolved. V lost 1 base, J lost 1 base, and 13 bases lay in between. The CDR3 has 15 residues. In germline, CDR1 is DFQATT, CDR2 SNEGSKA (reference sequence). CDR3 region: CSARAGGSNNYGYTF. The CDR3 DNA reads TGCAGTGCTAGAGCGGGAGGGTCGAATAACTATGGCTACACCTTC.

This clonotype was seen many times. The chain uses TRBV12-3 or TRBV12-4 and TRBJ1-1; TRBD1 aligns across 7 bases. The junction had 15 bases not matched to a gene; V was cut back by 7 bases and J by 7 bases. The CDR3 runs 15 residues. The CDR3 loop reads CASTETSGTAGEAFF. CDR3 coding DNA: TGTGCCAGCACCGAGACCTCCGGGACAGCGGGTGAAGCTTTCTTT.

This clonotype was observed many times. V is TRBV20-1 and J is TRBJ1-3, with a possible D match to TRBD1 (6 bases). The CDR3 sequence is 13 residues long. The V end lost 3 bases, the J end lost 2 bases, and 8 bases lay between the germline ends. Germline assignment: CDR1 DFQATT and CDR2 SNEGSKA (reference sequence). Here the CDR3 DNA reads TGCAGTGCTAGGGAGGGGGCTGGAAACACCATATATTTT. This gives the protein CSAREGAGNTIYF.

This clonotype was counted at least ten times. The chain employs TRBV7-2 and TRBJ2-1, with D hard to call. The CDR3 runs 14 residues. Trimming cost V 5 bases and J 5 bases, with 13 bases left between them. Germline V lookup: CDR1 SGHTA, CDR2 FQGNSA. The CDR3 sequence: CASSPSVGHNEQFF. DNA for the CDR3: TGTGCCAGCAGCCCCTCGGTCGGGCACAATGAGCAGTTCTTC.

This clonotype appeared many times. The genes are TRBV20-1 and TRBJ2-7, with 7 positions matching TRBD1. After removal of 1 base from V and 5 bases from J, the junction contained 11 bases not matched to a gene. The V gene's germline CDR1 is DFQATT and CDR2 SNEGSKA (reference sequence). The CDR3 is 15 residues long. CDR3 sequence (DNA): TGCAGTGCTAGAGGCCCGACAGGGAGCCCCCACGAGCAGTACTTC. Translating gives CSARGPTGSPHEQYF.

The rearrangement uses TRBV5-1 and TRBJ2-7; 7 bases are shared with TRBD2. V was clipped by 5 bases and J by 3 bases; unmatched bases: 8. Germline V gene lookup returns CDR1 SGHRS and CDR2 YFSETQ. The CDR3 sequence is 14 residues long. In DNA, the CDR3 is TGCGCCAGCAGATGGAGCGGGGAAGTCTACGAGCAGTACTTC. Translated, it gives CASRWSGEVYEQYF. Using reference TRBV5-1 and TRBJ2-7 for the parts outside the CDR3, the full variable domain is KAGVTQTPRYLIKTRGQQVTLSCSPISGHRSVSWYQQTPGQGLQFLFEYFSETQRNKGNFPGRFSGRQFSNSRSEMNVSTLELGDSALYLCASRWSGEVYEQYFGPGTRLTVT.

Many counts were recorded for this clonotype. The chain recombines TRBV12-3 or TRBV12-4 with TRBJ2-4; no firm D call. V lost 3 bases and J lost 8, with 17 bases in between. There are 15 residues in the CDR3. The CDR3 bases are TGTGCCAGCAGTTTGGCCCATCAGCGTCGCGACATTCAGTACTTC. Translating it yields CASSLAHQRRDIQYF.

This clonotype was seen repeatedly, ten times or more. A read error may account for a junction end that differs from germline. The chain couples TRBV28 to TRBJ1-2; 7 positions agree with TRBD1. The CDR3 sequence is 15 residues long. Germline V CDR1 and CDR2: MDHEN, SYDVKM. For the CDR3, the DNA is TGTGTCAGCAGTTTGGGACAGTCACTTACCTATGGCTACACCTTC. Its translation is CVSSLGQSLTYGYTF.

This clonotype was counted ten times or more. The chain joins TRBV20-1 to TRBJ1-1; D uncertain. Germline values: CDR1 DFQATT, CDR2 SNEGSKA (reference sequence). V was pared by 8 bases and J by 3 bases, with 16 bases between. CDR3 length: 13 residues. The CDR3 here is CSTERGVDTEAFF. CDR3 DNA: TGCAGTACCGAACGGGGAGTGGACACTGAAGCTTTCTTT.

This clonotype was observed at least ten times. The chain uses TRBV20-1 and TRBJ2-3, with 7 bases identical to TRBD1. The germline gives CDR1 DFQATT, CDR2 SNEGSKA (reference sequence). This CDR3 has 14 residues. Trimming took 5 bases from V and 4 from J; bases not matched to a gene: 9. For the CDR3, the DNA is TGCAGTGCTGCCAGGGACAGAGGTCCAGATACGCAGTATTTT. Its protein is CSAARDRGPDTQYF.

This clonotype was counted at least ten times. This rearrangement joins TRBV20-1 to TRBJ2-2; 10 bases align to TRBD1. With V trimmed by 7 bases and J by 6 bases, 5 bases remained unmatched. The CDR3 is 13 residues long. The germline V gene encodes CDR1 DFQATT and CDR2 SNEGSKA (reference sequence). In nucleotides, the CDR3 is TGCAGTGTCAGACAGGGGGCGGCCGGGGAGCTGTTTTTT. Residues: CSVRQGAAGELFF.

This clonotype was seen ten or more times. This chain uses TRBV27 with TRBJ1-5, with 7 nucleotides matching TRBD1. J lost 7 bases, V lost 2 bases, and 5 bases had no gene match. From germline, CDR1 is MNHEY and CDR2 SMNVEV (reference sequence). There are 14 residues in the CDR3. The CDR3: CASSLGTAHQPQHF. Written as DNA, the CDR3 is TGTGCCAGCAGTTTAGGGACAGCCCACCAGCCCCAGCATTTT.

The sample holds many counts of this clonotype. The rearrangement uses TRBV7-9 and TRBJ1-1, with 8 nucleotides matching TRBD1. From germline, CDR1 is SEHNR and CDR2 FQNEAQ (reference sequence). The CDR3 has 15 amino acids. V shed 5 bases, J shed 1 base, and the junction held 6 bases outside the gene matches. The DNA for the CDR3 is TGTGCCAGCAGCGAAATCAGGGGGCAGAACACTGAAGCTTTCTTT. Protein: CASSEIRGQNTEAFF.

This clonotype showed up many times. The chain uses TRBV20-1 and TRBJ1-5; D not certain. The CDR3 extends over 13 amino acids. Trimming shortened V by 3 bases and J by 5 bases, and 11 bases separated the two germline ends. Germline V gene data show CDR1 as DFQATT and CDR2 as SNEGSKA (reference sequence). The CDR3 sequence is CSASGTEYQPQHF. The CDR3 coding sequence is TGCAGTGCTAGCGGTACGGAATATCAGCCCCAGCATTTT.

This clonotype was observed at least ten times. The chain carries TRBV20-1 and TRBJ1-1, with no clear D. V dropped 5 bases and J dropped 6 bases, with 13 bases sitting between them. There are 12 residues in the CDR3. Germline V gives CDR1 DFQATT, CDR2 SNEGSKA (reference sequence). The CDR3 bases are TGCAGTGCTCAGAACGGGGTTTCTGAAGCTTTCTTT. Protein: CSAQNGVSEAFF.

There are many counts of this clonotype. The rearrangement uses TRBV18 and TRBJ2-1; D gene uncertain. This CDR3 contains 14 residues. The germline CDR1 and CDR2 sequences are KGHSH and LQKENI. Trimming shortened V by 3 bases and J by 2 bases, and 8 bases separated the two germline ends. CDR3: CASSPGTTYNEQFF. As DNA, the CDR3 is TGTGCCAGCTCACCGGGCACCACCTACAATGAGCAGTTCTTC.

Many counts were recorded for this clonotype. The V gene is TRBV6-5, the J gene TRBJ1-3, with TRBD1 as a possible D gene (5 bases). The CDR3 loop spans 14 amino acids. Germline V CDR1 and CDR2: MNHEY, SVGAGI. V was trimmed by 9 bases and J by 0 bases, leaving 12 bases between them. The CDR3 DNA sequence: TGTGCCAGTCGACAGACCTACTCTGGAAACACCATATATTTT. Its protein product is CASRQTYSGNTIYF.

This clonotype was recorded many times. The V call is TRBV7-2, the J call TRBJ2-7; 8 positions agree with TRBD2. Per the germline V gene, CDR1 is SGHTA and CDR2 is FQGNSA. The CDR3 has 15 residues. V lost 1 base and J lost 6; bases outside the gene matches: 8. The CDR3 nucleotides read TGTGCCAGCAGCTTAGTATCCGGACTAGCTGGCGAGCAGTACTTC. This sequence encodes CASSLVSGLAGEQYF.